Listed below are T cell receptor beta chains from one sample, sequenced in a study of chemoradiotherapy in HPV16-positive cancers. TCRdb's table, derived via immunoSEQ multiplex PCR, lists solely in-frame clones and lacks some. This table has 30,000 to 40,000 clones, 80% appearing once. This material consisted of blood, taken from a patient who underwent chemoradiotherapy. The source is a human donor with HPV-associated anogenital cancer. CDR3s include the opening cysteine and the closing phenylalanine or tryptophan. Fields, in order: D gene, V gene, J gene, clone size, CDR3 DNA, CDR3 protein. D genes are given only for firm matches. The listing skips clone size in some rows; elsewhere it reads once, few, many or a size class.

TRBD2,TRBV9,TRBJ2-1,.,TGTGCCAGCAGCCCCACCGGGACTAGCGGGGGGGTTGGTGAGCAGTTCTTC,CASSPTGTSGGVGEQFF
TRBD1,TRBV19,TRBJ1-5,few,TGTGCCAGTAAAAATCCGGGACAGGGTTTGAATCAGCCCCAGCATTTT,CASKNPGQGLNQPQHF
.,TRBV1,TRBJ1-1,.,TGCACCAGCAGCCAACCAGGAGTGAACACTGAAGCTTTCTTT,CTSSQPGVNTEAFF
.,TRBV4-3,TRBJ1-6,.,TGCGCCAGCAGCCAAGATGGGTCAGCCAATTCACCCCTCCACTTT,CASSQDGSANSPLHF
.,TRBV5-1,TRBJ1-6,.,TGCGCCAGCAGCTTGCTGCGGGGCGCAAATAATTCACCCCTCCACTTT,CASSLLRGANNSPLHF
.,TRBV5-1,TRBJ2-2,.,TGCGCCAGCAGCTTGGCGGCGGTGGGCACCGGGGAGCTGTTTTTT,CASSLAAVGTGELFF
.,TRBV30,TRBJ2-4,.,TGTGCCTGGAGTGTAGACATGGCGGGCATTCAGTACTTC,CAWSVDMAGIQYF
.,TRBV27,TRBJ2-7,few,TGTGCCAGCAGTCCCGGAATTCCGGCCGAGGACGAGCAGTACTTC,CASSPGIPAEDEQYF
.,TRBV12-2,TRBJ1-1,.,TGTGCAAGTCGTGCCCTTGGGTCGAACACTGAAGCTTTCTTT,CASRALGSNTEAFF
.,TRBV9,TRBJ1-6,once,TGTGCCAGCAGCGTAGGTCCGAATTCACCCCTCCACTTT,CASSVGPNSPLHF
TRBD2,TRBV6-1,TRBJ2-3,once,TGTGCCAGCAGTGATGCCATAGGACTAGGCGTCCGACCTAGCACAGATACGCAGTATTTT,CASSDAIGLGVRPSTDTQYF
.,TRBV15,TRBJ2-3,.,TGTGCCACCAGCGGACAGACACTAGGCACAGATACGCAGTATTTT,CATSGQTLGTDTQYF
.,TRBV18,TRBJ2-7,.,TGTGCCAGCTCACCTGGGCAGCAGTCCTACGAGCAGTACTTC,CASSPGQQSYEQYF
TRBD2,TRBV7-2,TRBJ2-5,.,TGTGCCAGCAGCTCATCAACTAGCGGGGGGGGTAGGGAGACCCAGTACTTC,CASSSSTSGGGRETQYF
TRBD2,TRBV11-2,TRBJ2-7,medium-sized,TGTGCCAGCAGCTTAGGGGCGGGGGGGACCTACGAGCAGTACTTC,CASSLGAGGTYEQYF
.,TRBV7-3,TRBJ1-1,.,TGTGCCAGCAGCCCATCAGTGAACACTGAAGCTTTCTTT,CASSPSVNTEAFF
TRBD2,TRBV25-1,TRBJ2-6,.,TGTGCCAGCAGTGATTGGGGGGGGGTCTCTGGGGCCAACGTCCTGACTTTC,CASSDWGGVSGANVLTF
.,TRBV7-8,TRBJ2-7,.,TGTGCCAGCAGCTTACTACGGCAACTATCCTACGAGCAGTACTTC,CASSLLRQLSYEQYF
.,TRBV14,TRBJ2-5,once,TGTGCCAGCAGCCAGCCCGGGGTGGCGGGTTACCAAGAGACCCAGTACTTC,CASSQPGVAGYQETQYF
.,TRBV25-1,TRBJ1-1,few,TGTGCCAGCAGTCCCGCCCCCGGCAGTACTGAAGCTTTCTTT,CASSPAPGSTEAFF
.,TRBV7-8,TRBJ1-2,few,TGTGCCAGCAGCTTAGTGGTGGGGGCGTATTCGAGGGGCTATGGCTACACCTTC,CASSLVVGAYSRGYGYTF
.,TRBV5-5,TRBJ1-1,.,TGTGCCAGCAGCTTGGGACGGGTGAACACTGAAGCTTTCTTT,CASSLGRVNTEAFF
TRBD1,TRBV20-1,TRBJ2-1,.,TGCAGTGCTGGACAGGGCGATGAGCAGTTCTTC,CSAGQGDEQFF
TRBD1,TRBV18,TRBJ2-3,once,TGTGCCAGCTCAAAAACAGGGGGAAATTCCGATACGCAGTATTTT,CASSKTGGNSDTQYF
.,TRBV18,TRBJ1-5,.,TGTGCCAGCTCACCACCCACGACAGGACACGGCAATCAGCCCCAGCATTTT,CASSPPTTGHGNQPQHF
TRBD1,TRBV29-1,TRBJ1-1,.,TGCAGCGGGAGAGGACAGGGCGCTGTGAACACTGAAGCTTTCTTT,CSGRGQGAVNTEAFF
.,TRBV4-1,TRBJ2-1,.,TGCGCCAGCAGCCAAGAGGGCCGGGAGGCATTTTCGGGGGGCCCCTCATCAGCGCAGTTCTTC,CASSQEGREAFSGGPSSAQFF
.,TRBV7-6,TRBJ1-6,few,TGTGCCAGCAGCTTAGCAGGGTACGGTTCACCCCTCCACTTT,CASSLAGYGSPLHF
TRBD1,TRBV10-3,TRBJ2-3,.,TGTGCCATCAGTGGACAGGGGGCGCGGGGGGACAGCACAGATACGCAGTATTTT,CAISGQGARGDSTDTQYF
TRBD1,TRBV13,TRBJ1-6,.,TGTGCCAGCAGCCGACAGGGGTTAAATTCACCCCTCCACTTT,CASSRQGLNSPLHF
.,TRBV15,TRBJ2-2,.,TGTGCCACCAGCAGCGAAGGACAGCTCGGAGGGGAGCTGTTTTTT,CATSSEGQLGGELFF
.,TRBV10-3,TRBJ1-5,.,TGTGCCATCAGAGTGGACTTGAATCAGCCCCAGCATTTT,CAIRVDLNQPQHF
.,TRBV7-8,TRBJ2-3,.,TGTGCCAGCAGCTTATCGGCCGGCACAGATACGCAGTATTTT,CASSLSAGTDTQYF
.,TRBV14,TRBJ1-6,.,TGTGCCAGCAGCCGACCGGAAAGTAATTCACCCCTCCACTTT,CASSRPESNSPLHF
.,TRBV6-1,TRBJ1-1,few,TGTGCCAGCAGCCTGTGGAGGGACACTGAAGCTTTCTTT,CASSLWRDTEAFF
.,TRBV11-2,TRBJ1-2,few,TGTGCCAGCAGCTTTAGAGGGGGCTACACCTTC,CASSFRGGYTF
.,TRBV29-1,TRBJ1-5,.,TGCAGCGTTGCGACAGCAGGCAATCAGCCCCAGCATTTT,CSVATAGNQPQHF
.,TRBV7-6,TRBJ1-1,.,TGTGCCAGCAGCTCCGGTCACGCAGTGAACACTGAAGCTTTCTTT,CASSSGHAVNTEAFF
TRBD2,TRBV4-2,TRBJ2-2,.,TGTGCCAGCAGCCAAGATTCCCTAGCGGGGGGGCCCGGGGAGCTGTTTTTT,CASSQDSLAGGPGELFF
.,TRBV10-2,TRBJ1-1,.,TGCGCCAGCAGTGATAAGGGGCTGGGAGCTTTCTTT,CASSDKGLGAFF
TRBD1,TRBV14,TRBJ1-2,.,TGTGCCAGCAGCCCCCCCCGGGCAGGGGGTCCTTATGGCTACACCTTC,CASSPPRAGGPYGYTF